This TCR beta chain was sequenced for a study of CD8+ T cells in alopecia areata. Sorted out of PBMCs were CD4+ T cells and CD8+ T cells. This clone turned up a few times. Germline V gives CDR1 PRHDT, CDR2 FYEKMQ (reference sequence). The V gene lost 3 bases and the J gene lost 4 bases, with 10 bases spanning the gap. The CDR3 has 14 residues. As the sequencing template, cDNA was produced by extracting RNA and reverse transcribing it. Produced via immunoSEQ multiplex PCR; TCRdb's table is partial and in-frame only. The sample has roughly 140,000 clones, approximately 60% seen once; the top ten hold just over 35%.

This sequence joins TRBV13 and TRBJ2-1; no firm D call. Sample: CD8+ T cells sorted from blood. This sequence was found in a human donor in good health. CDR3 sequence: CASSFDKLYNEQFF. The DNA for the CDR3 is TGTGCCAGCAGCTTTGACAAATTGTACAATGAGCAGTTCTTC.